These T cell receptor beta chains were read from a single sample in a study of blood T cell repertoires in COVID-19. Sequenced by immunoSEQ multiplex PCR; TCRdb stores in-frame clones only, minus some. The sample has about 130,000 clones, less than 90% seen once. Sequencing used peripheral blood. Receptors originate from a woman in her twenties or thirties who had recovered from COVID-19. The CDR3 runs from the conserved cysteine through the conserved F or W. The D gene is left open where the match is weak. The size field is filled for only some rows; it gives once, few, many or a size class.

TRBV13	NA	TRBJ2-1	TRBD1	TGTGCCAGCAGCCCGCTAAAAGGGGGCTTTTCCTACAATGAGCAGTTCTTC	CASSPLKGGFSYNEQFF
TRBV5-4	NA	TRBJ2-7	TRBD1	TGTGCCAGCAGCGGCCGACAGGGTAGTTACGAGCAGTACTTC	CASSGRQGSYEQYF
TRBV4-1	NA	TRBJ2-1	NA	TGCGCCAGCAGCCCTATATTCACAGGGTACTACAATGAGCAGTTCTTC	CASSPIFTGYYNEQFF
TRBV19	NA	TRBJ1-1	NA	TGTGCCAGTGATGATAGCAGGGACATCAAAAACACTGAAGCTTTCTTT	CASDDSRDIKNTEAFF
TRBV3-1/TRBV3-2	NA	TRBJ2-1	NA	TGTGCCAGCAGCCACGCCCTAAGCTCCTACAATGAGCAGTTCTTC	CASSHALSSYNEQFF
TRBV6-1	NA	TRBJ1-5	NA	TGTGCCAGCAGTGAAGGGGAGCTCCGCAATCAGCCCCAGCATTTT	CASSEGELRNQPQHF
TRBV30	NA	TRBJ1-3	NA	TGTGCCTGGAGTCCGGGACTCAACTCTGGAAACACCATATATTTT	CAWSPGLNSGNTIYF
TRBV29-1	NA	TRBJ2-3	TRBD1	TGCAGCGTTGAACAGGGGGCCACAGATACGCAGTATTTT	CSVEQGATDTQYF
TRBV19	NA	TRBJ1-1	NA	TGTGCCAGTAGTTCTCCGGGACAACCGAGTAACACTGAAGCTTTCTTT	CASSSPGQPSNTEAFF
TRBV6-5	few	TRBJ2-7	NA	TGTGCCAGCACGAGGGCCTACGAGCAGTACTTC	CASTRAYEQYF
TRBV10-2	NA	TRBJ1-2	TRBD1	TGCGCCAGCAAATCGGGACAGGGAGTCGGCTACACCTTC	CASKSGQGVGYTF
TRBV3-1/TRBV3-2	once	TRBJ2-5	TRBD2	TGTGCCAGCAGCTGGTGGACTAGCGGCAAAGAGACCCAGTACTTC	CASSWWTSGKETQYF
TRBV7-9	NA	TRBJ1-3	NA	TGTGCCAGCAGCCAAAGTGGGCTAAACACCATATATTTT	CASSQSGLNTIYF
TRBV4-2	NA	TRBJ1-1	TRBD1	TGTGCCAGCAGCCAAGATCGGACAGGGGGCTATAGGGACACTGAAGCTTTCTTT	CASSQDRTGGYRDTEAFF
TRBV2	NA	TRBJ1-2	NA	TGTGCCAGCAGTGAAAGGGGGGGGGAAGCCGCCTATGGCTACACCTTC	CASSERGGEAAYGYTF
TRBV19	NA	TRBJ1-1	NA	TGTGCCAGTAGTACCGCCGGCGGAGTGAACACTGAAGCTTTCTTT	CASSTAGGVNTEAFF
TRBV11-2	NA	TRBJ1-1	NA	TGTGCCAGCAGCTTCGCTACCATGAACACTGAAGCTTTCTTT	CASSFATMNTEAFF
TRBV14	few	TRBJ2-7	TRBD2	TGTGCCAGCAGCTACGGGACTAGCGTCGGCGAGCAGTACTTC	CASSYGTSVGEQYF
TRBV19	many	TRBJ2-7	TRBD1	TGTGCCAGTAGTCACCCGGGACAGCTCTACGAGCAGTACTTC	CASSHPGQLYEQYF
TRBV11-2	NA	TRBJ2-5	NA	TGTGCCAGCAGCTTAGGGTCTAGTTCCACCCGGCAAGAGACCCAGTACTTC	CASSLGSSSTRQETQYF
TRBV11-2	NA	TRBJ1-6	NA	TGTGCCAGCAGCACAGGGTCCAATTCACCCCTCCACTTT	CASSTGSNSPLHF
TRBV4-1	NA	TRBJ1-6	NA	TGCGCCAGCAGCCAACTCGGGAAGAATTCACCCCTCCACTTT	CASSQLGKNSPLHF
TRBV7-7	NA	TRBJ2-1	TRBD2	TGTGCTAGCAGCCTAGGGACTAGCGGGGGTACTGAGCAGTTCTTC	CASSLGTSGGTEQFF
TRBV4-1	NA	TRBJ2-5	NA	TGCGCCAGCAGCCAAGAAGAGAGGGGGTTTAACCAAGAGACCCAGTACTTC	CASSQEERGFNQETQYF
TRBV3-1/TRBV3-2	NA	TRBJ2-5	NA	TGTGCCAGCAGCCAAGATCCGGCCTCGGGGGCCCAGTACTTC	CASSQDPASGAQYF
TRBV27	NA	TRBJ1-5	TRBD1	TGTGCCAGCAGTTCCAACACAGGGGTCAATCAGCCCCAGCATTTT	CASSSNTGVNQPQHF
TRBV12-3/TRBV12-4	NA	TRBJ2-1	NA	TGTGCCAGCCAAGGGGACTCTGGCAATGAGCAGTTCTTC	CASQGDSGNEQFF
TRBV4-1	NA	TRBJ2-3	TRBD2	TGCGCCAGCAGCCAAGGGGGGAGGGGCGGAGTGGTGGATACGCAGTATTTT	CASSQGGRGGVVDTQYF
TRBV7-8	once	TRBJ2-6	TRBD2	TGTGCCAGCAGCTTAGGGGGGACTAGCACGTTCTCTGGGGCCAACGTCCTGACTTTC	CASSLGGTSTFSGANVLTF
TRBV6-5	NA	TRBJ1-5	TRBD1	TGTGCCATCTCATCTAGGACAGGCGAATATTTT	CAISSRTGEYF